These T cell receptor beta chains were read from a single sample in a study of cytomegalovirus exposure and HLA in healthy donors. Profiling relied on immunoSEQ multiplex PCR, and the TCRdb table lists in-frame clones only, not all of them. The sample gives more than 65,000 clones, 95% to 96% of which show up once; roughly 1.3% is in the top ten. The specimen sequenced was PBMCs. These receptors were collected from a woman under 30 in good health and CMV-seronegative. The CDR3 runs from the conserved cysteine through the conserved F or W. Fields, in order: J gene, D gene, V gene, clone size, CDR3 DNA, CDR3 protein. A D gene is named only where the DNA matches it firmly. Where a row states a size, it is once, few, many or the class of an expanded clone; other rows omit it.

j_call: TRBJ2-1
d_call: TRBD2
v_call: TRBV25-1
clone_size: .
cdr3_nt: TGTGCCAGCAGTGAGTTAGCGGGAGTAGATTTGATGCAGTTCTTC
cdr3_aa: CASSELAGVDLMQFF

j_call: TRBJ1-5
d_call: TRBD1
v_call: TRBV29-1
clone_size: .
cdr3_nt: TGCAGCGTGGGGACAGGGGGCCGCAATCAGCCCCAGCATTTT
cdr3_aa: CSVGTGGRNQPQHF

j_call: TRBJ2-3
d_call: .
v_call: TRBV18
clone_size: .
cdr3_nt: TGTGCCAGCTCCGGGGGAGGCACAGATACGCAGTATTTT
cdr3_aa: CASSGGGTDTQYF

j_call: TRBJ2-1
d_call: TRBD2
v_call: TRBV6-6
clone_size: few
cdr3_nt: TGTGCCAGCAGCCCGAGCGGGATCTCCTACAATGAGCAGTTCTTC
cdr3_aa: CASSPSGISYNEQFF

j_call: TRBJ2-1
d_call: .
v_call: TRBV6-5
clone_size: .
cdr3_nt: TGTGCCAGCAGCCAGACTAGTTACGAGCAGTTCTTC
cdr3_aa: CASSQTSYEQFF

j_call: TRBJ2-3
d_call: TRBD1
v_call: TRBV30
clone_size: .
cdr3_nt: TGTGCCTGGAGTTGGACAGGATACTTCACAGATACGCAGTATTTT
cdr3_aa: CAWSWTGYFTDTQYF

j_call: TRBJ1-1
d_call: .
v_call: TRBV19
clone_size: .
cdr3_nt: TGTGCCAGCCGACCGGGAGACACTGAAGCTTTCTTT
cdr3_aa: CASRPGDTEAFF

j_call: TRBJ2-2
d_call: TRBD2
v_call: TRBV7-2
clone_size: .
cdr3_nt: TGTGCCAGCAGCTTAGTATGGCTAGCGGGAGGGCCATTAACCGGGGAGCTGTTTTTT
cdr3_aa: CASSLVWLAGGPLTGELFF

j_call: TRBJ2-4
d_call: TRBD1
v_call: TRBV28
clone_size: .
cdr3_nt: TGTGCCAGCACCAACAGGGGGAGTGAAAACATTCAGTACTTC
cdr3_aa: CASTNRGSENIQYF

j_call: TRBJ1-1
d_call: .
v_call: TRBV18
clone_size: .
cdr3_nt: TGTGCCAGCTCACCACCACTAAACACTGAAGCTTTCTTT
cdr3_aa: CASSPPLNTEAFF

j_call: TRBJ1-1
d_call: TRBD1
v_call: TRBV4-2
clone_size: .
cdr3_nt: TGTGCCAGCAGCCAAGAACAGGGGGCGAGGAACACTGAAGCTTTCTTT
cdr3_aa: CASSQEQGARNTEAFF

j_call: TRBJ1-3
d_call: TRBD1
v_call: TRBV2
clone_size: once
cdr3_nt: TGTGCCAGCAGTGAGTCAGGGGGCGTCGAGGGGGCGTCGTTACGCTCTGGAAACACCATATATTTT
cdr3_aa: CASSESGGVEGASLRSGNTIYF

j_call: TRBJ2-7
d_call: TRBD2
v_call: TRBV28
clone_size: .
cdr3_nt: TGTGCCAGCAGGGCGGGACTAGCGGGAGTAGGCTCCTACGAGCAGTACTTC
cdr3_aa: CASRAGLAGVGSYEQYF

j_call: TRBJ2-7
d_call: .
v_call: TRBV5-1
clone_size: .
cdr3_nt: TGCGCCAGCAGCTCAACTAGAGAAGTCTACGAGCAGTACTTC
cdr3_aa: CASSSTREVYEQYF

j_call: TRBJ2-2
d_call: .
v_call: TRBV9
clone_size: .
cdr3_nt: TGTGCCAGCAGCGGTAACCGGGACAAGAACACCGGGGAGCTGTTTTTT
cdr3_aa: CASSGNRDKNTGELFF

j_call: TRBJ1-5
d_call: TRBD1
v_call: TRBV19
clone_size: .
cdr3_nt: TGTGCCAGTAGTGGAGACAGGGAGTTGGAGCCCCAGCATTTT
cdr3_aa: CASSGDRELEPQHF

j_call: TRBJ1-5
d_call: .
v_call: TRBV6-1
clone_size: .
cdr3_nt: TGTGCCAGCAGTGAAGCGCTTCCGGGTTCTCCCGATCAGCCCCAGCATTTT
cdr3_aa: CASSEALPGSPDQPQHF

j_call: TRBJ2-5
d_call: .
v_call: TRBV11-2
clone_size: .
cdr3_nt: TGTGCCAGCAGCGCCGGAGGGGAGACCCAGTACTTC
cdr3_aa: CASSAGGETQYF

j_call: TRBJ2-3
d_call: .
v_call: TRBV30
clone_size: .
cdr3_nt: TGTGCCGGGGAGGCGGGGACAGATACGCAGTATTTT
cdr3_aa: CAGEAGTDTQYF

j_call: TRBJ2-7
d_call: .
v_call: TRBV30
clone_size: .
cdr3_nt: TGTGCCTGGATTGCGGTAGATGCGAGGGAGCAGTACTTC
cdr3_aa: CAWIAVDAREQYF

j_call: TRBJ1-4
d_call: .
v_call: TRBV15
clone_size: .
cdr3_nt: TGTGCCACCAGCAGAGACACCGGGGTATGGGAAAAACTGTTTTTT
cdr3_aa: CATSRDTGVWEKLFF

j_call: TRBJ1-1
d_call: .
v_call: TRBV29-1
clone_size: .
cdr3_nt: TGCAGCGTTGAGTTGCTCCGCGGTTTCCTGAACACTGAAGCTTTCTTT
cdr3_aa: CSVELLRGFLNTEAFF

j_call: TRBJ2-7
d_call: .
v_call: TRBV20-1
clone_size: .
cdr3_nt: TGCAGTGCTAGCAGATCCTACGAGCAGTACTTC
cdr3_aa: CSASRSYEQYF

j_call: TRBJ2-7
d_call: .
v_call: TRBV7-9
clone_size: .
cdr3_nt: TGTGCCAGCAGCTTAAGCCGGACAGTGACAGTGCCCTCCTACGAGCAGTACTTC
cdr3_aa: CASSLSRTVTVPSYEQYF

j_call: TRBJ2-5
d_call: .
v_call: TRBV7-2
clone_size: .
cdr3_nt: TGTGCCAGCAGCTTAGCCCTGGGAGCGGTGGAGACCCAGTACTTC
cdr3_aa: CASSLALGAVETQYF

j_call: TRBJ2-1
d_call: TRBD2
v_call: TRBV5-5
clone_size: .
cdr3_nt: TGTGCCAGCCGTGCGGGAGGTGAAAATGAGCAGTTCTTC
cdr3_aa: CASRAGGENEQFF

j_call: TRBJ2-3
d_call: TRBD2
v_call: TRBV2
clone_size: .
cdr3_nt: TGTGCCAGCACCTATGTGCGGGAGGGTACGCAGTATTTT
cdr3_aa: CASTYVREGTQYF

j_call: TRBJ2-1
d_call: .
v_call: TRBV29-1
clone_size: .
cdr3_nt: TGCAGCGTTGAAGGTCGGGTTTCCACCTCATCCTACAATGAGCAGTTCTTC
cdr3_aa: CSVEGRVSTSSYNEQFF

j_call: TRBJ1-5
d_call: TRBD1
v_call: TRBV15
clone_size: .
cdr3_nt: TGTGCCACCAGCAGAGGATTGGGGACAGGGGATTATCAGCCCCAGCATTTT
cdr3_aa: CATSRGLGTGDYQPQHF

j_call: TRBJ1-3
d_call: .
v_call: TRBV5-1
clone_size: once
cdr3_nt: TGCGCCAGCAGCCGGGACATCCCCTCTGGAAACACCATATATTTT
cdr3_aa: CASSRDIPSGNTIYF

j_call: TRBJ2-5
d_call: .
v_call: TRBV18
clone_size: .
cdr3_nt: TGTGCCAGCTCCGGAGGCCCTCAAGAGACCCAGTACTTC
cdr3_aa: CASSGGPQETQYF

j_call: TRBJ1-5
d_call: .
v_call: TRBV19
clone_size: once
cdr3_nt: TGTGCCAGTAACCCCAGGAATAGCAATCAGCCCCAGCATTTT
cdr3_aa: CASNPRNSNQPQHF

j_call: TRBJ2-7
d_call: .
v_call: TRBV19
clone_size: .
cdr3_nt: TGTGCCAGTAATCCGGGCGGGGGAACATTCTCCCTAGGACAGGGACTCTACGAGCAGTACTTC
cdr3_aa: CASNPGGGTFSLGQGLYEQYF

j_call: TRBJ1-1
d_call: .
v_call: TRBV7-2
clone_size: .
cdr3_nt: TGTGCCAGCAGAGCTAACACTGAAGCTTTCTTT
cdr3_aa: CASRANTEAFF

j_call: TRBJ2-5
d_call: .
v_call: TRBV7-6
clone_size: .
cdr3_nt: TGTGCCAGCAGCCCCCCCTCTAGCTTAGAGACCCAGTACTTC
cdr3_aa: CASSPPSSLETQYF

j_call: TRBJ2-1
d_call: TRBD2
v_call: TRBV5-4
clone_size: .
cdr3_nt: TGTGCCAGCAGCTTGGCACTCGGACTAGCGGGAGCGAATGAGCAGTTCTTC
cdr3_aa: CASSLALGLAGANEQFF

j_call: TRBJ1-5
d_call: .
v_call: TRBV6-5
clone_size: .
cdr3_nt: TGTGCCAGCAGTCCAAATAGCAATCAGCCCCAGCATTTT
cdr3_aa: CASSPNSNQPQHF

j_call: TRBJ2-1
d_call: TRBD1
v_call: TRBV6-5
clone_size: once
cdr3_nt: TGTGCCAGCAGTCTGACAGGGGTGGATGAGCAGTTCTTC
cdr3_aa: CASSLTGVDEQFF

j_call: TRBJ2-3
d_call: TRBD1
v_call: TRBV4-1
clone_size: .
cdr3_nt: TGCGCCAGCAGCCAAGGATGGGACAGGGGGGACACAGATACGCAGTATTTT
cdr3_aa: CASSQGWDRGDTDTQYF

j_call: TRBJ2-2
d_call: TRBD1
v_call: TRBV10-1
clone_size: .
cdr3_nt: TGCGCCAGCAGACCACAGGGGGCGAACACCGGGGAGCTGTTTTTT
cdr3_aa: CASRPQGANTGELFF

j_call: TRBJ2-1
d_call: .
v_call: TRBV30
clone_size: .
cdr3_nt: TGTGCCTCCTACAGCTCCTACAATGAGCAGTTCTTC
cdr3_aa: CASYSSYNEQFF

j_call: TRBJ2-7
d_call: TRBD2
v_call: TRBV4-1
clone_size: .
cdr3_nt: TGCGCCAGCAGCCAAGGAGGCGGGAGTATTGACGAGCAGTACTTC
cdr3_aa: CASSQGGGSIDEQYF

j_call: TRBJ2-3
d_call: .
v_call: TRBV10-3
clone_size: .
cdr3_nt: TGTGCCATCACCCGGGGAGGCCACACAGATACGCAGTATTTT
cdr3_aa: CAITRGGHTDTQYF

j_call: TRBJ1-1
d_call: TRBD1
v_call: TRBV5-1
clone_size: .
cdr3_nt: TGCGCCAGCAGCTCGTACAGGGGGGTCAACACTGAAGCTTTCTTT
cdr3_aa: CASSSYRGVNTEAFF

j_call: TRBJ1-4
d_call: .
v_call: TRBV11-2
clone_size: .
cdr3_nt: TGTGCCAGCAGCTTGGGCCCAACTAATGAAAAACTGTTTTTT
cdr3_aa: CASSLGPTNEKLFF

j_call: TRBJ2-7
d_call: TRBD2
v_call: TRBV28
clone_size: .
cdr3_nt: TGTGCCAGCAGTTTAGTGCTAGCGGCATACGAGCAGTACTTC
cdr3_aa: CASSLVLAAYEQYF

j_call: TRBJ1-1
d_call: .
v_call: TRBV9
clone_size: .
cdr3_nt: TGTGCCAGCAGCCCCGGGACTGGGATTACTGAAGCTTTCTTT
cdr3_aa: CASSPGTGITEAFF

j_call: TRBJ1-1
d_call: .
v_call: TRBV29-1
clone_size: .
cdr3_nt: TGCAGCGTTTCGGTGGGAGGGTGGACTGAAGCTTTCTTT
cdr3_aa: CSVSVGGWTEAFF

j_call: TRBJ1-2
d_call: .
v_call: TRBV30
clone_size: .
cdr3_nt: TGTGCCTCAAAATCGGGGGGCTCGGGGCGTGGCTACACCTTC
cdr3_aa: CASKSGGSGRGYTF

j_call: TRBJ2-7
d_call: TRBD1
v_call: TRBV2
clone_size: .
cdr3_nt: TGTGCCAGCAGGGGGGAACAGGGGGTCCTCCTCACCTCCTACGAGCAGTACTTC
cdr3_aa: CASRGEQGVLLTSYEQYF